This T cell receptor beta chain came from a study of blood T cell repertoires in COVID-19. CDR3 length: 14 amino acids. Germline V CDR1 and CDR2: LNHDA, SQIVND (reference sequence). The V end lost 5 bases, the J end lost 1 base, and 12 bases lay between the germline ends. Original analysis: Reference gene primer amplification gave nucleated cell count estimates. Sequencing used immunoSEQ multiplex PCR; TCRdb keeps in-frame clones, though not all of them. That table is the source of V, J and clone size, and D and trimming were worked out from the DNA. The data show some 300,000 clones, approximately 90% seen once. Enrolled through a virtual design, the participants were between roughly 18 and 90 years of age and came from around 25 US areas. The study counted Cohort 3 donors as recovered given two negative PCRs, clearance, or symptom resolution.

The clonotype comes from a middle-aged woman who had recovered from COVID-19. The chain is built from TRBV19 and TRBJ2-7; maybe TRBD1 (6 bases). Sequencing was done on a sample of PBMCs or T cells enriched from blood (not recorded which). The CDR3 region has the DNA TGTGCCAGTAGTTCGGGGACATCGTCCTACGAGCAGTACTTC. Amino acid sequence: CASSSGTSSYEQYF.